This T cell receptor (beta chain) was retrieved from a study of T cell responses to AZD1222 COVID-19 vaccine. Study-wide results and caveats: The peak T cell response came first, and repertoires were sampled only after it. Two AZD1222 administrations were followed by greater Spike-specific TCR breadth and depth.

TCRdb keeps only in-frame clones here, not all; method: immunoSEQ multiplex PCR. The data contain more than 100,000 clones, roughly 92% of them singletons. This clone was recorded only once. Its antigen is unidentified. CDR1 SGHTA and CDR2 FQGNSA come from the germline V gene. The CDR3 has 15 amino acids. Deletions cut 5 bases from V and 5 bases from J, with 18 bases between. The gene calls are TRBV7-2 and TRBJ1-1; TRBD1 might be the D (6 bases). The sequence came from an adult in good health. Sequenced here: peripheral blood, sampled on day 0 of AZD1222 vaccination. The CDR3 is CASSRGGVRETEAFF. The CDR3 DNA follows: TGTGCCAGCAGCAGGGGGGGGGTTCGAGAGACTGAAGCTTTCTTT.